The 8 T cell receptor beta chains reported below all come from one sample, sequenced in a study of molecular identifiers for immune sequencing clone quantification. TCRdb processed the PCR reads anew with MiXCR; each CDR3 protein has one entry. Of about 500,000 distinct CDR3 sequences in the sample, around 25% are singletons; the top ten hold around 0.78%. The source material was naive CD8+ T cells from blood, with Jurkat cell RNA spiked in. Documented subset: FACS-sorted CD8+CD4-CCR7+CD45RA+ naive T cells. The source of these receptors is a human donor in good health. Some libraries in this study had Jurkat cell RNA spiked in.

As concerns this clonotype: A much larger clone differs from this one at a single base, so this may be a read error. The rearrangement joins TRBV6-2 or TRBV6-3 to TRBJ2-7; tentatively, D is TRBD2 (5 bases). The CDR3 length is 12 residues. Germline V gene lookup returns CDR1 MNHEY and CDR2 SVGEGT. CDR3 sequence: CASSYSGGCLNF. As DNA, the CDR3 is TGTGCCAGCAGTTATTCCGGCGGGTGTCTGAACTTC.

Concerning this clonotype: A much bigger clone sits one base away, suggesting this may be a read error. This rearrangement joins TRBV4-3 to TRBJ1-1; no reliable D call. The CDR3 is made up of 15 amino acids. V lost 0 bases and J lost 4, with 12 bases in between. Germline V CDR1 and CDR2: LGHNA, YSLEER. The CDR3 bases are TGCGCCAGCAGCCAAGAAAGGGCCTGGTTCACTGAAGCTTTCTTT. It encodes CASSQERAWFTEAFF.

The chain recombines TRBV6-6 with TRBJ2-1; no clear D. The CDR3 totals 12 residues. Looked up from germline, CDR1 is MNHNY and CDR2 is SVGAGI (reference sequence). The V gene lost 0 bases and the J gene lost 8 bases, with 5 bases spanning the gap. The CDR3 DNA is TGTGCCAGCAGTTACTCGATGGATGAGCAGTTCTTC. It yields the protein CASSYSMDEQFF.

The table lists this clonotype with many counts. CDR3 protein: CASSFTGLASTDTQYF. CDR3 in DNA: TGTGCCAGCAGCTTCACGGGACTAGCCAGCACAGATACGCAGTATTTT. The rearrangement joins TRBV7-8 to TRBJ2-3; 9 nucleotides align to TRBD2. This CDR3 has 16 amino acids. Unmatched junction bases numbered 4, after V lost 3 bases and J lost 0 bases. CDR1 SGHVS and CDR2 FQNEAQ come from the germline V gene.

This clonotype was detected many times. The rearrangement links TRBV12-3 or TRBV12-4 to TRBJ1-4; D ambiguous. The CDR3 is made up of 14 amino acids. V was cut by 2 bases and J by 7 bases, with 11 bases left in between. CDR3 DNA sequence: TGTGCCAGCAGTTTACTGGGCCTGGGTGAAAAACTGTTTTTT. This encodes CASSLLGLGEKLFF.

A few counts support this clonotype. The chain has TRBV19 and TRBJ1-2; tentative D call: TRBD1 (5 bases). Germline CDR1 LNHDA, CDR2 SQIVND (reference sequence). This CDR3 comprises 15 residues. Between the trimmed V and J ends, which lost 0 bases and 4 bases, there was a span of 12 bases. CDR3 loop: CASSIDEGPSYGYTF. CDR3 DNA sequence: TGTGCCAGTAGTATAGATGAGGGACCGAGCTATGGCTACACCTTC.

The chain joins TRBV6-6 to TRBJ1-5; D is unresolved. The CDR3 has 16 residues. Germline loops: CDR1 MNHNY, CDR2 SVGAGI (reference sequence). Trimming pared 4 bases from V and 1 base from J, leaving 14 bases between. CDR3 in DNA: TGTGCCAGCAGTTCCCCCCCCCTTTTGAGCAATCAGCCCCAGCATTTT. Amino acids: CASSSPPLLSNQPQHF.

This clonotype was found many times. Here the CDR3 DNA reads TGTGCCAGCAGTCAATGGACAGCCAATTATGGCTACACCTTC. This codes for CASSQWTANYGYTF. The rearrangement uses TRBV25-1 and TRBJ1-2; D perhaps matches TRBD1 (6 bases). The CDR3 covers 14 residues. Per the germline V gene, CDR1 is MGHDK and CDR2 is SYGVNS. The V end was cut by 5 bases, the J end by 5 bases, with 15 bases between.